The 20 T cell receptor beta chains in this list originate from one sample, sequenced in a study of blood T cell repertoires in COVID-19. Sequenced by immunoSEQ multiplex PCR; TCRdb stores in-frame clones only, minus some. The table has about 180,000 clones, 88% seen once. The sample consisted of PBMCs or T cells enriched from blood (not recorded which). These receptors were taken from a woman aged 18-30 years who had recovered from COVID-19.

The V and J genes are TRBV5-4 and TRBJ1-1; TRBD1 is a possible D gene (5 bases). CDR1 is SGHNT and CDR2 is YYREEE in the germline V gene (reference sequence). V lost 4 bases, J lost 2 bases, and 15 bases lay in between. The CDR3 loop spans 15 amino acids. CDR3 nucleotide sequence: TGTGCCAGCAGCCCCAACCTCAGGGTAAACACTGAAGCTTTCTTT. Translating it yields CASSPNLRVNTEAFF.

The CDR3 sequence: CASSPGQGPSSGNTIYF. The CDR3 DNA reads as TGTGCCAGCAGTCCCGGACAGGGCCCGAGCTCTGGAAACACCATATATTTT. The gene calls are TRBV9 and TRBJ1-3; 8 bases match TRBD1. Germline CDR1 SGDLS, CDR2 YYNGEE. This CDR3 is built from 17 residues. J was trimmed by 0 bases and V by 5 bases; bases with no gene match: 10.

The chain employs TRBV7-2 and TRBJ1-2, with D unresolved. V was trimmed by 3 bases and J by 2 bases, leaving 16 bases between them. Germline V lookup: CDR1 SGHTA, CDR2 FQGNSA. The length of the CDR3 is 16 residues. The CDR3 DNA sequence: TGTGCCAGCAGCTTGCCGAAGAACTCACCCAACTATGGCTACACCTTC. It translates to CASSLPKNSPNYGYTF.

CDR3 loop: CASSLLGTYGEQYF. The DNA of the CDR3 is TGTGCCAGCAGTTTATTGGGGACATACGGCGAGCAGTACTTC. V and J are TRBV28 and TRBJ2-7, with TRBD1 as a possible D gene (6 bases). CDR1 MDHEN and CDR2 SYDVKM come from the germline V gene. The V and J ends lost 1 base and 6 bases respectively, with 13 bases between them. The CDR3 consists of 14 residues.

The chain combines TRBV5-1 with TRBJ1-1; D possibly corresponds to TRBD1 (5 bases). Germline-derived CDR1 and CDR2 are SGHRS and YFSETQ. Trimming stripped 2 bases from V and 1 base from J, with 6 bases between. CDR3 length: 13 residues. This CDR3 reads CASSFGGNTEAFF. Written as DNA, the CDR3 is TGCGCCAGCAGCTTCGGGGGGAACACTGAAGCTTTCTTT.

The chain uses TRBV21-1 and TRBJ1-2; TRBD1 is taken as the D call from the table, unchecked against the DNA. TRBV21-1 is a listed pseudogene. This CDR3 is 15 amino acids long. For the CDR3, the DNA is TGTGCCAGCAGTTACAGGGTTTGGCCCTTCTATGGCTACACCTTC. It yields the protein CASSYRVWPFYGYTF.

This clone was detected only a few times. The chain recombines TRBV29-1 with TRBJ2-7; 9 bases are a match to TRBD2. V was clipped by 4 bases and J by 3 bases; unmatched bases: 4. Germline loops: CDR1 SQVTM, CDR2 ANQGSEA. The CDR3 consists of 13 residues. CDR3 nucleotides: TGCAGCGTTGTGGTACTAGCGGGCTACGAGCAGTACTTC. It yields the protein CSVVVLAGYEQYF.

This clone has at least ten counts. This same CDR3 is encoded by further DNA sequences in the sample. The chain couples TRBV29-1 to TRBJ2-3, with 11 bases that match TRBD2. The CDR3 loop spans 14 amino acids. V shed 3 bases, J shed 2 bases, and the junction held 1 base outside the gene matches. CDR1 and CDR2 (germline): SQVTM, ANQGSEA. The CDR3 loop is CSVEGLAVTDTQYF. The CDR3 DNA reads TGCAGCGTTGAGGGACTAGCGGTCACAGATACGCAGTATTTT.

The V and J genes are TRBV5-1 and TRBJ1-1; the D gene is possibly TRBD1 (5 bases). The CDR3 sequence is 15 residues long. V lost 0 bases and J 0 bases, leaving 9 bases between the germline ends. Germline V gene sequence: CDR1 SGHRS, CDR2 YFSETQ. The CDR3 loop reads CASSLDGGLNTEAFF. DNA of the CDR3: TGCGCCAGCAGCTTGGATGGGGGGTTGAACACTGAAGCTTTCTTT.

The V and J genes are TRBV6-1 and TRBJ2-7, with D perhaps matching TRBD1 (5 bases). V gave up 3 bases and J gave up 1 base, with 25 bases separating them. Germline-derived CDR1 and CDR2 are MNHNS and SASEGT. The CDR3 length is 19 residues. CDR3 residues: CASSEGNFLRQPPSYEQYF. DNA for the CDR3: TGTGCCAGCAGTGAGGGGAACTTTCTACGACAGCCCCCATCCTACGAGCAGTACTTC.

This clone was seen a few times. The J gene is TRBJ2-2, the V gene TRBV10-1, with 10 bases identical to TRBD2. CDR3 length: 20 residues. Germline lookup yields CDR1 WNHNN and CDR2 SYGVQD (reference sequence). With 2 bases clipped from V and 3 bases from J, the junction kept 15 bases outside the gene matches. CDR3 sequence (DNA): TGCGCCAGCAGTGAGACCCCCCGGGCTAGCGGGAGTGATGACACCGGGGAGCTGTTTTTT. This codes for CASSETPRASGSDDTGELFF.

This rearrangement joins TRBV2 to TRBJ1-1; TRBD1 matches at 8 bases. V trimming: 3 bases; J trimming: 4 bases; junction bases outside the gene matches: 13. Germline CDR1 reads SNHLY; CDR2 reads FYNNEI. CDR3 length equals 17 residues. The CDR3 region is CASSDRVRGLFGTEAFF. The CDR3 DNA follows: TGTGCCAGCAGTGACCGGGTCAGGGGGCTTTTTGGCACTGAAGCTTTCTTT. Drawing the rest from reference TRBV2 and TRBJ1-1, the complete variable domain is EPEVTQTPSHQVTQMGQEVILRCVPISNHLYFYWYRQILGQKVEFLVSFYNNEISEKSEIFDDQFSVERPDGSNFTLKIRSTKLEDSAMYFCASSDRVRGLFGTEAFFGQGTRLTVV.

This clone was observed a single time. CDR3 DNA sequence: TGTGCCAGCATGGGACAGAGCACCGGGGAGCTGTTTTTT. It specifies CASMGQSTGELFF. The chain links TRBV2 to TRBJ2-2; 7 bases are a match to TRBD1. The V gene's germline CDR1 is SNHLY and CDR2 FYNNEI. V lost 7 bases to trimming and J lost 4 bases; unmatched junction nucleotides: 3. The CDR3 is 13 residues long. Variable domain in full (rest from reference TRBV2 and TRBJ2-2): EPEVTQTPSHQVTQMGQEVILRCVPISNHLYFYWYRQILGQKVEFLVSFYNNEISEKSEIFDDQFSVERPDGSNFTLKIRSTKLEDSAMYFCASMGQSTGELFFGEGSRLTVL.

The V gene is TRBV9, the J gene TRBJ2-1; 12 nucleotides align to TRBD2. The germline gives CDR1 SGDLS, CDR2 YYNGEE. The CDR3 has 15 residues. V was pared by 0 bases and J by 7 bases, with 2 bases of the junction left unmatched. Written as DNA, the CDR3 is TGTGCCAGCAGCGTAGCTGGGACTAGCGGGAATGAGCAGTTCTTC. Encoded protein: CASSVAGTSGNEQFF.

The chain links TRBV6-2 or TRBV6-3 to TRBJ1-5, with TRBD1 as a possible D gene (5 bases). Deletions cut 1 base from V and 2 bases from J, with 12 bases between. This CDR3 region has 16 residues. Germline lookup yields CDR1 MNHEY and CDR2 SVGEGT. The DNA of the CDR3 is TGTGCCAGCAGTTACTTAGACAGTCGTGGCAATCAGCCCCAGCATTTT. It codes for CASSYLDSRGNQPQHF.

This clone has a single count. The chain uses TRBV19 and TRBJ2-2; D is possibly TRBD2 (6 bases). CDR1 is LNHDA, CDR2 SQIVND, per germline (reference sequence). This CDR3 is 17 amino acids long. Trimming shortened V by 4 bases and J by 2 bases, and 17 bases separated the two germline ends. The CDR3 protein is CASSTETGTANTGELFF. The CDR3 DNA sequence: TGTGCCAGTAGTACAGAAACCGGGACTGCAAACACCGGGGAGCTGTTTTTT.

V usage is TRBV3-1 (or the pseudogene TRBV3-2) and J usage is TRBJ1-5, with TRBD1 as a possible D gene (5 bases). The CDR3 length is 13 residues. Germline V lookup: CDR1 LGHDT, CDR2 YNNKEL (reference sequence). Trimming stripped 0 bases from V and 7 bases from J, with 7 bases between. The CDR3: CASSQDRGQPQHF. CDR3 DNA: TGTGCCAGCAGCCAAGATCGGGGGCAGCCCCAGCATTTT.

The chain recombines TRBV27 with TRBJ2-1, with a possible D match to TRBD2 (6 bases). Trimming removed 6 bases at V and 5 bases at J, with 17 bases between. The CDR3 runs to 15 residues. Germline CDR1 and CDR2: MNHEY and SMNVEV (reference sequence). The CDR3, as DNA: TGTGCCAGCAGCATAACCGGGACTTCCCACAATGAGCAGTTCTTC. Translated, it gives CASSITGTSHNEQFF.

The V and J genes are TRBV19 and TRBJ1-6; no definite D call. The ends were cut back, 3 bases at V and 0 bases at J, with 21 bases in the middle. Germline loops: CDR1 LNHDA, CDR2 SQIVND (reference sequence). This CDR3 comprises 20 residues. The DNA for the CDR3 is TGTGCCAGTAGTATTTCGTCGGGAGCATGGGGAGGCTCCTATAATTCACCCCTCCACTTT. Its protein product is CASSISSGAWGGSYNSPLHF.

This chain joins TRBV19 and TRBJ2-1, with TRBD2 matching 10 bases. This CDR3 is 15 amino acids long. V trimming: 3 bases; J trimming: 7 bases; junction bases outside the gene matches: 6. In germline, CDR1 is LNHDA, CDR2 SQIVND (reference sequence). The CDR3, as DNA: TGTGCCAGTAGTATTAGCGGGGGGACCCCTAATGAGCAGTTCTTC. This translates into CASSISGGTPNEQFF.